These T cell receptor beta chains were read from a single sample in a study of shared clonotypes between healthy human individuals. This table comes from immunoSEQ multiplex PCR, and its TCRdb copy is limited to in-frame clones, with some not included. The table records approximately 500,000 clones, about 96% of them present only once. Sequencing was done on a sample of naive CD4+ T cells sorted from blood. These receptors were taken from a woman under 40 in good health. Both conserved end residues are part of each CDR3. The D gene is left open where the match is weak. Size tells how often a clone was seen (once, few, many) or the class of an expanded clone, and some rows leave it out.

j_call clone_size v_call d_call cdr3_nt cdr3_aa
TRBJ2-3 NA TRBV18 NA TGTGCCAGCTCAGACTATACAGATACGCAGTATTTT CASSDYTDTQYF
TRBJ2-3 NA TRBV19 NA TGTGCCAGTAGTATAAAATCGGGAACCCAAACAGATACGCAGTATTTT CASSIKSGTQTDTQYF
TRBJ2-3 NA TRBV5-1 TRBD2 TGCGCCAGCAGCCTCCTGACTAGCGGGAGCACAGATACGCAGTATTTT CASSLLTSGSTDTQYF
TRBJ1-3 NA TRBV21-1 NA TGTGCCAGCAGTAAACCCCGGACAGCCTCTGGAAACACCATATATTTT CASSKPRTASGNTIYF
TRBJ2-7 NA TRBV28 NA TGTGCCAACCATCCGGGACGGCTCTACGAGCAGTACTTC CANHPGRLYEQYF
TRBJ1-4 NA TRBV28 NA TGTGCCAGCAGTGCCGTAATCCGCCGAACTAATGAAAAACTGTTTTTT CASSAVIRRTNEKLFF
TRBJ1-1 NA TRBV6-5 TRBD1 TGTGCCAGCAGTCCCGGGACAGGGAGATATACTGAAGCTTTCTTT CASSPGTGRYTEAFF
TRBJ1-2 NA TRBV2 NA TGTGCCAGCAGTGGAGAAGGACGGGGCTACACCTTC CASSGEGRGYTF
TRBJ2-7 NA TRBV10-3 NA TGTGCCACCACAGACAACTCCTACGAGCAGTACTTC CATTDNSYEQYF
TRBJ2-1 NA TRBV10-1 NA TGCGCCAGCAGTCAAAACTACAATGAGCAGTTCTTC CASSQNYNEQFF
TRBJ2-1 NA TRBV7-8 TRBD2 TGTGCCAGCAGCTTAAGGGGGATTCGACTAGCGGGAGGACTCAATGAGCAGTTCTTC CASSLRGIRLAGGLNEQFF
TRBJ1-5 NA TRBV10-3 NA TGTGCCATCAGTGAGAGGGCGGCAGGGAGCAATCAGCCCCAGCATTTT CAISERAAGSNQPQHF
TRBJ2-3 NA TRBV21-1 NA TGTGCCAGCAGCAAAGCGGAAAGGGGGCACTGCACAGATACGCAGTATTTT CASSKAERGHCTDTQYF
TRBJ2-3 NA TRBV2 NA TGTGCCAGCACCCCGGGAGCCGGCACAGATACGCAGTATTTT CASTPGAGTDTQYF
TRBJ2-3 NA TRBV9 NA TGTGCCAGCAGCGTAGCTCTGGATACGCAGTATTTT CASSVALDTQYF
TRBJ1-5 NA TRBV19 TRBD1 TGTGCCAGTAGTCGCGACAGGGGGCTCAATCAGCCCCAGCATTTT CASSRDRGLNQPQHF
TRBJ2-7 NA TRBV5-1 NA TGCGCCAGCAGCGAAGGCGGGGGACACGATTACGAGCAGTACTTC CASSEGGGHDYEQYF
TRBJ2-7 NA TRBV10-2 TRBD1 TGCGCCAGCAGTGACCGACAGGGGGCGGCCTACGAGCAGTACTTC CASSDRQGAAYEQYF
TRBJ2-7 NA TRBV5-6 NA TGTGCCAGCAGCTTGGAGTCCGGTACCTCCTACGAGCAGTACTTC CASSLESGTSYEQYF
TRBJ1-4 once TRBV4-2 NA TGTGCCAGCAGCCAAAGAGGGACTGCCGATCGTAATGAAAAACTGTTTTTT CASSQRGTADRNEKLFF
TRBJ2-5 NA TRBV5-1 NA TGCGCCAGCAGGGAACAAGAGACCCAGTACTTC CASREQETQYF
TRBJ2-7 NA TRBV19 NA TGTGCCAGTAGCAAATCCCTATCGGACAGAACCTACGAGCAGTACTTC CASSKSLSDRTYEQYF
TRBJ1-2 NA TRBV28 NA TGTGCCAGCACTCTGGGGACTCTAAGCTATGGCTACACCTTC CASTLGTLSYGYTF
TRBJ2-2 NA TRBV18 TRBD2 TGTGCCAGCTCACGAACCTCTAGCGGGAGGGCGGACACCGGGGAGCTGTTTTTT CASSRTSSGRADTGELFF
TRBJ1-1 once TRBV6-4 NA TGTGCCAGCAGTGAAGACAGGTCCGGAAACACTGAAGCTTTCTTT CASSEDRSGNTEAFF
TRBJ2-1 NA TRBV5-1 NA TGCGCCAGCAGCTTGGGTGGAAGCTACAATGAGCAGTTCTTC CASSLGGSYNEQFF
TRBJ2-3 NA TRBV25-1 NA TGTGCCAGCAGAGGTTCTCGGGGTTTTAAAGATACGCAGTATTTT CASRGSRGFKDTQYF
TRBJ2-7 once TRBV6-5 TRBD1 TGTGCCAGCAGTTACTCGAAGGGGACAGGGGTGTACGAGCAGTACTTC CASSYSKGTGVYEQYF
TRBJ1-2 NA TRBV5-5 NA TGTGCCAGCAGCTTTAGGGTAGGGTTGGACTATGGCTACACCTTC CASSFRVGLDYGYTF
TRBJ2-7 NA TRBV28 NA TGTGCCAGCACACGGTTAAGCTCCTACGAGCAGTACTTC CASTRLSSYEQYF
TRBJ2-7 NA TRBV28 NA TGTGCCAGCAGTCTTAACTACGAGCAGTACTTC CASSLNYEQYF
TRBJ2-6 NA TRBV5-1 NA TGCGCCAGCAGCTTCACGGGGCCTCCCTCTGGGGCCAACGTCCTGACTTTC CASSFTGPPSGANVLTF
TRBJ2-7 NA TRBV27 NA TGTGCCAGCAGCCCCCTACGGGGGTGGTACGAGCAGTACTTC CASSPLRGWYEQYF
TRBJ2-1 NA TRBV29-1 NA TGCAGCGTACCACAGGGTTTGGCCTCCTACAATGAGCAGTTCTTC CSVPQGLASYNEQFF
TRBJ2-7 NA TRBV6-1 NA TGTGCCAGCAGTGGGACACCCACCTACGAGCAGTACTTC CASSGTPTYEQYF
TRBJ2-1 once TRBV19 NA TGTGCCAGTAGCAACAGGGTCCGGAGCTCCTACAATGAGCAGTTCTTC CASSNRVRSSYNEQFF
TRBJ1-2 once TRBV28 NA TGTGCCAGCAGTTTTAACTATGGCTACACCTTC CASSFNYGYTF
TRBJ1-6 NA TRBV5-6 TRBD1 TGTGCCAGCAGCCACAGGGACCCAGGGGGCAATTCACCCCTCCACTTT CASSHRDPGGNSPLHF
TRBJ1-2 NA TRBV6-1 NA TGTGCCAGCAGTGGACAGGCTAACTATGGCTACACCTTC CASSGQANYGYTF
TRBJ1-3 NA TRBV5-1 NA TGCGCCAGCAGCTTGGGAAGTACGAGCTCTGGAAACACCATATATTTT CASSLGSTSSGNTIYF
TRBJ2-7 NA TRBV19 NA TGTGCCGTCCACCCCGGGGCAGGGCAGACCTACGAGCAGTACTTC CAVHPGAGQTYEQYF
TRBJ2-1 once TRBV5-1 TRBD1 TGCGCCAGCAGTTGGACTGACAGGGACTACAATGAGCAGTTCTTC CASSWTDRDYNEQFF
TRBJ2-7 NA TRBV7-9 TRBD2 TGTGCCAGCAGCTTACTAGCGGGGAACTACGAGCAGTACTTC CASSLLAGNYEQYF
TRBJ2-7 NA TRBV21-1 NA TGTGCCAGCAGCAAAATCCCCCGCGCGGGTCCCTACGAGCAGTACTTC CASSKIPRAGPYEQYF
TRBJ1-3 NA TRBV15 NA TGTGCCACCAGCAGAGACCCGTCTGGAAACACCATATATTTT CATSRDPSGNTIYF